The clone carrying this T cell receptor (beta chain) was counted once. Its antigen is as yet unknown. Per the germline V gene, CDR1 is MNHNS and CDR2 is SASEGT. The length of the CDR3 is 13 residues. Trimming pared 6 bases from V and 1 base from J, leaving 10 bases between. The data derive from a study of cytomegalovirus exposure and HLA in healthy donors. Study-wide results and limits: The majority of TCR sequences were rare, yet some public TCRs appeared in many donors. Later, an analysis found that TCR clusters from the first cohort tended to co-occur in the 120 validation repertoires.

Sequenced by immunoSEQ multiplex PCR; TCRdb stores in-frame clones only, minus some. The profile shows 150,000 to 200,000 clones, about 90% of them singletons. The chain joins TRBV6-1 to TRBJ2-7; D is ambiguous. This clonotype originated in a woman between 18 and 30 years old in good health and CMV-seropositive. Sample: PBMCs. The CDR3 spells CASRPGLSYEQYF. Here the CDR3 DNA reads TGTGCCAGCAGGCCCGGGTTGTCCTACGAGCAGTACTTC.